These 4 T cell receptor beta chains originate from one sample sequenced in a study of metastatic and nonmetastatic thyroid tumors (dated by TCRdb to about 2020). Library preparation employed PCR. The run used an Illumina HiSeq 4000. The public reads were run again by TCRdb, first through fastp at Q25 and then through MiXCR, and only productive beta chains were kept. The sample table records approximately 15,000 clones; roughly 19% of these occur just once. Around an eighth of the sample is in the top ten clones. None of the patients had been given any treatment before thyroid surgery. Input material: blood. The receptors were sampled from a female donor with papillary thyroid cancer or a benign thyroid nodule (not recorded which). Some clones in this sample may be carry-over from other donors' samples.

This chain uses TRBV4-2 with TRBJ2-1; 9 nucleotides align to TRBD2. The length of the CDR3 is 15 residues. Per germline, CDR1 LGHNA and CDR2 YNFKEQ. V trimming: 4 bases; J trimming: 10 bases; junction bases outside the gene matches: 11. In DNA, the CDR3 is TGTGCCAGCAGCCCTAAAGGTACTAGCGGGTGGGAGCAGTTCTTC. Protein sequence: CASSPKGTSGWEQFF.

This clone rates as medium-sized. The CDR3 bases are TGCGCCAGCAGCGAACCACTTACAGGGGCAGATACGCAGTATTTT. This encodes CASSEPLTGADTQYF. The J gene is TRBJ2-3, the V gene TRBV5-1, with TRBD1 identical over 7 bases. The CDR3 consists of 15 residues. Germline CDR1 is SGHRS and CDR2 is YFSETQ. Trimming at V came to 4 bases and at J to 4 bases, leaving 9 bases not matched to a gene.

This clone was counted ten times or more. Since a much larger clone is just one base distant, this may be a read error. Because it lacks the conserved phenylalanine or tryptophan at the end, this CDR3 is likely a read error. The chain combines TRBV4-1 with TRBJ2-7; 9 bases are a match to TRBD2. There are 15 residues in the CDR3. Unmatched junction bases numbered 8, after V lost 1 base and J lost 7 bases. The V gene's germline CDR1 is MGHRA and CDR2 YSYEKL. DNA for the CDR3: TGCGCCAGCAGCCAAGCGGGCGGGAGGGCCGGGGAGCAGTACTCC. This encodes CASSQAGGRAGEQYS.

The V call is TRBV6-1, the J call TRBJ2-3, with no clear D. CDR1 is MNHNS and CDR2 is SASEGT in the germline V gene. V gave up 3 bases and J gave up 0 bases, with 13 bases separating them. This CDR3 is built from 16 residues. The CDR3 sequence is CASSDLPGSSTDTQYF. The CDR3, as DNA: TGTGCCAGCAGTGATCTGCCGGGTAGTAGCACAGATACGCAGTATTTT.